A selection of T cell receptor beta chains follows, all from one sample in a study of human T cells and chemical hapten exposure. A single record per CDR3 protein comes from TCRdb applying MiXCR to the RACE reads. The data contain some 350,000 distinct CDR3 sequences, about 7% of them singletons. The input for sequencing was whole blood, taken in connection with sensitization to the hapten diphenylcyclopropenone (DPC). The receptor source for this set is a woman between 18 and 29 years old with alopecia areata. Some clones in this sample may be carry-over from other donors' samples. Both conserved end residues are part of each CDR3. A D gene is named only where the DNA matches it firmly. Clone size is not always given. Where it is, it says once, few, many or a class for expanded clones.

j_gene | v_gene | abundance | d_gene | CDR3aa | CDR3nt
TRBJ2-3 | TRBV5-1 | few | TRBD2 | CASSLGPGLAPDTQYF | TGCGCCAGCAGCTTAGGCCCGGGACTAGCCCCAGATACGCAGTATTTT
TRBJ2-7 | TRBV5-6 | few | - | CASSSTRGAIYEQYF | TGTGCCAGCAGCTCGACCCGTGGGGCAATCTACGAGCAGTACTTC
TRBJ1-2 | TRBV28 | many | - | CASSDVDYGYTF | TGTGCCAGCAGTGACGTCGATTATGGCTACACCTTC
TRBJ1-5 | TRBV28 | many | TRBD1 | CASSFILGQGSRYQPQHF | TGTGCCAGCAGTTTCATCCTGGGACAGGGTAGTAGATATCAGCCCCAGCATTTT
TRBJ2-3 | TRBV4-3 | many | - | CASSQDPRADTQYF | TGCGCCAGCAGCCAAGATCCTAGAGCGGATACGCAGTATTTT
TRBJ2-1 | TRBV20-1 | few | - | CSARRPPENNEQFF | TGCAGTGCTAGGCGGCCGCCGGAGAACAATGAGCAGTTCTTC
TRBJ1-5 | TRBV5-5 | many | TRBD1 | CASSWGQDYQPQHF | TGTGCCAGCAGCTGGGGACAGGATTATCAGCCCCAGCATTTT
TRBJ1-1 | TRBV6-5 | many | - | CASSYAGGGSAFF | TGTGCCAGCAGTTACGCGGGGGGCGGGTCAGCTTTCTTT
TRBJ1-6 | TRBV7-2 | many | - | CASSLWEGGSPLHF | TGTGCCAGCAGCTTGTGGGAGGGAGGGTCACCCCTCCACTTT
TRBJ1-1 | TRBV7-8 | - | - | CASSLGGGLRTEAFF | TGTGCCAGCAGCTTAGGGGGCGGACTAAGGACTGAAGCTTTCTTT
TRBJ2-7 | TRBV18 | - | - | CASSPYDQGFYEQYF | TGTGCCAGCTCACCATACGATCAGGGGTTCTACGAGCAGTACTTC
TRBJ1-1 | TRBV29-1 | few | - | CSVQGAMNTEAFF | TGCAGCGTCCAGGGCGCCATGAACACTGAAGCTTTCTTT
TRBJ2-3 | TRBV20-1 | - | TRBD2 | CSARAGASGGPGGRQYF | TGCAGTGCTAGAGCTGGCGCTAGCGGGGGGCCGGGAGGTAGGCAGTATTTT
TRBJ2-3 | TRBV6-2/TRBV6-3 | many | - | CASSPFPSTDTQYF | TGTGCCAGCAGCCCATTTCCTTCGACAGATACGCAGTATTTT
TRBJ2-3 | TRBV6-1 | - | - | CASGKQGATDTQYF | TGTGCCAGCGGGAAACAGGGTGCGACAGATACGCAGTATTTT
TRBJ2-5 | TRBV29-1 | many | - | CSVEPVGKQETQYF | TGCAGCGTTGAACCGGTCGGGAAACAAGAGACCCAGTACTTC
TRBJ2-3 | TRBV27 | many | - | CASSTTAAGTDTQYF | TGTGCCAGCAGCACGACAGCTGCCGGCACAGATACGCAGTATTTT
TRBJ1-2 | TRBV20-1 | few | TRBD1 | CSASEGQGFYGYTF | TGCAGTGCTAGTGAGGGACAGGGGTTTTATGGCTACACCTTC
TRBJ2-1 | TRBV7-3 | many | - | CASSLRAALSEQFF | TGTGCCAGCAGCTTACGGGCGGCGTTGAGTGAGCAGTTCTTC
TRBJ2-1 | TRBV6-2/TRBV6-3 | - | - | CASSYSSFLGDEQFF | TGTGCCAGCAGTTACTCGTCATTTCTGGGCGATGAGCAGTTCTTC
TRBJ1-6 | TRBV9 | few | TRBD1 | CASSVTGTDYNSPLHF | TGTGCCAGCAGCGTAACAGGGACAGACTATAATTCACCCCTCCACTTT
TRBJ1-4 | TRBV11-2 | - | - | CASSSKMYYFGKLFF | TGTGCCAGCAGCTCAAAGATGTATTACTTTGGAAAACTGTTTTTT
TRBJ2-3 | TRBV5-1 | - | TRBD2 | CASRATLAGGTDTQYF | TGCGCCAGCAGGGCCACCCTAGCGGGGGGGACAGATACGCAGTATTTT
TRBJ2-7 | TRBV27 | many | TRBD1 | CASSPGQDAGEQYF | TGTGCCAGCAGTCCGGGACAGGACGCGGGGGAGCAGTACTTC
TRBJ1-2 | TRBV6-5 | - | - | CASSYSGEVYGYTF | TGTGCCAGCAGTTACTCAGGAGAAGTCTATGGCTACACCTTC
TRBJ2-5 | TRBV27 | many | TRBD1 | CASKGDRQETQYF | TGTGCCAGCAAGGGGGACAGGCAAGAGACCCAGTACTTC
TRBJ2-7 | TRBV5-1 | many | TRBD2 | CASSLTTTSGVYEQYF | TGCGCCAGCAGCCTAACAACGACTAGCGGGGTCTACGAGCAGTACTTC
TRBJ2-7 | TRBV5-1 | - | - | CASRLDRSYEQYF | TGCGCCAGCAGATTGGACCGATCATACGAGCAGTACTTC
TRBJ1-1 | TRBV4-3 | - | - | CASSQALGRVDTEAFF | TGCGCCAGCAGCCAAGCTCTCGGCAGGGTGGACACTGAAGCTTTCTTT
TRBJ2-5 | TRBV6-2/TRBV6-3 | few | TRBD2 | CASSRRGARETQYF | TGTGCCAGCAGCCGGCGGGGGGCCCGAGAGACCCAGTACTTC
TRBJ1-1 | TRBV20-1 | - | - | CSASRDMNTEAFF | TGCAGTGCTAGTAGGGACATGAACACTGAAGCTTTCTTT
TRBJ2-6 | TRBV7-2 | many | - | CASSSRRVSGANVLTF | TGTGCCAGCAGCTCACGCAGGGTCTCTGGGGCCAACGTCCTGACTTTC
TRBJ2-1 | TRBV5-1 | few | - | CASSNDRRDNEQFF | TGCGCCAGCAGCAATGATAGAAGGGACAATGAGCAGTTCTTC
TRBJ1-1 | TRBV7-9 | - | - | CASSPTLPTGTTEAFF | TGTGCCAGCAGCCCCACCCTCCCTACAGGTACCACTGAAGCTTTCTTT
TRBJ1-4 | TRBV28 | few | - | CASSFPTLTNEKLFF | TGTGCCAGCAGTTTTCCGACACTAACTAATGAAAAACTGTTTTTT
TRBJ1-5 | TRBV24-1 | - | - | CATSDSLTGFNQPQHF | TGTGCCACCAGTGATTCCCTAACAGGGTTCAATCAGCCCCAGCATTTT
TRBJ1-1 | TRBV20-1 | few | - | CSARESPNTEAFF | TGCAGTGCTAGGGAGTCACCGAACACTGAAGCTTTCTTT
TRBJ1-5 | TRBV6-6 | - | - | CASTKGEGIQPQHF | TGTGCCAGCACCAAGGGGGAGGGTATTCAGCCCCAGCATTTT
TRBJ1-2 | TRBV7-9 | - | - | CASSLWQGGSNGYTF | TGTGCCAGCAGCTTATGGCAGGGAGGGTCTAATGGCTACACCTTC
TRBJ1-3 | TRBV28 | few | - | CASSSTGFGGNTIYF | TGTGCCAGCAGTTCTACAGGGTTTGGAGGAAACACCATATATTTT
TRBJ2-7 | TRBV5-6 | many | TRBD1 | CASSGQGSYEQYF | TGTGCCAGCTCGGGACAGGGGTCTTACGAGCAGTACTTC
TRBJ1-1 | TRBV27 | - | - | CASSLSGLTAEAFF | TGTGCCAGCAGTTTATCGGGATTAACGGCTGAAGCTTTCTTT
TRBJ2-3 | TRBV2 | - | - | CASQRRPSTDTQYF | TGTGCCAGCCAACGAAGGCCTAGCACAGATACGCAGTATTTT
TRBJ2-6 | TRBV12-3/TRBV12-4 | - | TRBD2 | CASSLGGGPGANVLTF | TGTGCCAGCAGTCTAGGCGGGGGACCTGGGGCCAACGTCCTGACTTTC
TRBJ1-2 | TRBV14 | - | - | CASSQEGSYGYTF | TGTGCCAGCAGCCAAGAGGGGAGTTATGGCTACACCTTC
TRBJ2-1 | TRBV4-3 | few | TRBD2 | CASSQALADSYNEQFF | TGCGCCAGCAGCCAAGCCCTAGCGGACTCCTACAATGAGCAGTTCTTC
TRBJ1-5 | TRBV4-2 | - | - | CASSQMRGSNQPQHF | TGTGCCAGCAGCCAAATGAGGGGTAGCAATCAGCCCCAGCATTTT
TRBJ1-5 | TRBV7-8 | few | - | CASSLRRGGVSNQPQHF | TGTGCCAGCAGCTTACGGAGGGGTGGCGTGAGCAATCAGCCCCAGCATTTT
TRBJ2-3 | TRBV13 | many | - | CASSLGAPNTQYF | TGTGCCAGCAGCTTAGGGGCACCAAATACGCAGTATTTT
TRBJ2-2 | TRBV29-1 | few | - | CSAVKGDTGELFF | TGCAGCGCCGTCAAAGGGGACACCGGGGAGCTGTTTTTT
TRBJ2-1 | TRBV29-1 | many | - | CSVYGGLRVNEQFF | TGCAGCGTCTATGGCGGGTTAAGAGTGAATGAGCAGTTCTTC
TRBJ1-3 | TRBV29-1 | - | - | CSVEQLGMGNTIYF | TGCAGCGTTGAGCAACTTGGAATGGGAAACACCATATATTTT
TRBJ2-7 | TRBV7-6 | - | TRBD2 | CASSLVSGGRYEQYF | TGTGCCAGCAGCTTAGTGAGCGGGGGGAGATACGAGCAGTACTTC
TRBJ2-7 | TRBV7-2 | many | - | CASSHPGAEQYF | TGTGCCAGCAGCCACCCTGGAGCGGAGCAGTACTTC
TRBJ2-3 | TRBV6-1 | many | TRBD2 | CASSEQGARTSGATDTQYF | TGTGCCAGCAGTGAGCAGGGGGCCAGGACTAGCGGGGCCACAGATACGCAGTATTTT
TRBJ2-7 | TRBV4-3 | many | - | CASSPGGQIYYEQYF | TGCGCCAGCAGCCCCGGGGGGCAGATCTACTACGAGCAGTACTTC
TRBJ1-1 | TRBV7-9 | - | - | CASSSTGREANTEAFF | TGTGCCAGCAGCTCCACCGGGCGGGAGGCGAACACTGAAGCTTTCTTT
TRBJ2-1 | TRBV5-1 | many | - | CASSLAERSIADNEQFF | TGCGCCAGCAGCTTGGCCGAAAGGTCGATCGCTGACAATGAGCAGTTCTTC
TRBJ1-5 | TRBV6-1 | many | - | CASSGGQGGQPQHF | TGTGCCAGCAGCGGAGGGCAGGGTGGACAGCCCCAGCATTTT